This TCR beta chain comes out of a study of blood T cell repertoires in COVID-19. About the study: Sites across the United States, Italy and Spain contributed samples from acute and convalescent COVID-19. PBMCs, B-cell-depleted T cells, or T cells provided the cDNA or gDNA that made up the material.

This CDR3 contains 11 residues. CDR1 MDHEN and CDR2 SYDVKM come from the germline V gene. Trimming stripped 6 bases from V and 6 bases from J, with 7 bases between. The assay was immunoSEQ multiplex PCR, and TCRdb's table has in-frame clones only and misses some. Among approximately 120,000 clones, 70% to 80% were seen once, and the ten largest hold 10% to 11%. The J gene is TRBJ2-3, the V gene TRBV28; D not certain. The sequencing input was peripheral blood. This receptor was identified in a human donor in a cohort sampled during active COVID-19. The CDR3 region is CASSTEDTQYF. CDR3 sequence (DNA): TGTGCCAGCAGCACCGAGGATACGCAGTATTTT. The whole variable domain, filled in from reference TRBV28 and TRBJ2-3, reads DVKVTQSSRYLVKRTGEKVFLECVQDMDHENMFWYRQDPGLGLRLIYFSYDVKMKEKGDIPEGYSVSREKKERFSLILESASTNQTSMYLCASSTEDTQYFGPGTRLTVL.